The 8 T cell receptor beta chains given below trace back to one sample, sequenced in a study of blood T cell repertoires in COVID-19. Sequenced by immunoSEQ multiplex PCR; TCRdb stores in-frame clones only, minus some. The sample lists about 99,000 clones; 75% to 90% were seen once. The sequenced material came from peripheral blood. Source of these receptors: a human donor in a cohort sampled during active or convalescent COVID-19.

The chain joins TRBV5-1 to TRBJ1-1; a possible D gene is TRBD1 (6 bases). CDR1 is SGHRS, CDR2 YFSETQ, per germline. Trimming shortened V by 3 bases and J by 0 bases, and 9 bases separated the two germline ends. There are 14 residues in the CDR3. This chain's CDR3 is CASSSGTLNTEAFF. The CDR3 nucleotides are TGCGCCAGCAGCTCCGGGACACTGAACACTGAAGCTTTCTTT.

This chain joins TRBV7-6 and TRBJ1-1; no clear D. V was cut by 5 bases and J by 3 bases, with 13 bases left in between. Germline V gene data show CDR1 as SGHVS and CDR2 as FNYEAQ. This CDR3 region has 14 residues. The CDR3 here is CASSTRQTDTEAFF. For the CDR3, the DNA is TGTGCCAGCAGCACCAGACAAACGGACACTGAAGCTTTCTTT.

V and J are TRBV6-1 and TRBJ2-1; 12 positions match TRBD2. Losses at the gene ends were 2 bases for V and 8 bases for J; bases not matched to a gene: 7. CDR3 size: 16 residues. CDR1 and CDR2 from the germline V gene are MNHNS and SASEGT. CDR3 region: CASSERVPSGGDEQFF. In DNA form, the CDR3 reads TGTGCCAGCAGTGAAAGAGTGCCTAGCGGGGGGGATGAGCAGTTCTTC.

The CDR3 DNA reads as TGTGCCAGCAGGTTTGACAGGGGTATTAACACTGAAGCTTTCTTT. Protein sequence: CASRFDRGINTEAFF. The chain employs TRBV7-2 and TRBJ1-1; TRBD1 aligns across 8 bases. Germline-derived CDR1 and CDR2 are SGHTA and FQGNSA. Germline trimming cut 6 bases from V and 2 bases from J; bases unmatched to any gene: 8. This CDR3 is built from 15 residues.

The CDR3 nucleotides are TGCGCCAGCAGTGAGTCCCGAGGTTTAGCTGAAGCTTTCTTT. Translating it yields CASSESRGLAEAFF. The chain couples TRBV10-2 to TRBJ1-1; D is ambiguous. Trimming removed 0 bases at V and 6 bases at J, with 11 bases between. In germline, CDR1 is WSHSY, CDR2 SAAADI. This CDR3 has 14 residues.

CDR3: CASSSGWTSGTGAQYF. CDR3 bases: TGTGCCAGCAGTAGTGGGTGGACTAGCGGAACTGGGGCCCAGTACTTC. The V gene is TRBV28, the J gene TRBJ2-5, with 10 bases fitting TRBD2. Per the germline V gene, CDR1 is MDHEN and CDR2 is SYDVKM. The V and J ends lost 5 bases and 9 bases, in that order; junction bases with no gene match: 15. This CDR3 is built from 16 residues.

The chain joins TRBV2 to TRBJ1-6, with 8 nucleotides matching TRBD1. The junction had 11 bases not matched to a gene; V was cut back by 8 bases and J by 8 bases. Germline V gene lookup returns CDR1 SNHLY and CDR2 FYNNEI. The length of the CDR3 is 15 residues. The CDR3 region is CASGQRTGFDSPLHF. DNA for the CDR3: TGTGCCAGCGGCCAGAGGACAGGGTTCGATTCACCCCTCCACTTT.

With regard to this clone: An end of the junction does not agree with germline; a read error may underlie this. The chain recombines TRBV18 with TRBJ1-1; 8 bases fit TRBD1. The CDR3 covers 13 residues. CDR1 is KGHSH and CDR2 is LQKENI in the germline V gene. This CDR3 is CASSPQGDTEAFF. DNA of the CDR3: TGTGCCAGCTCGCCACAGGGGGACACTGAAGCTTTCTTT.